This is a list of T cell receptor beta chains from one sample in a study of blood T cells in healthy people across ages. In TCRdb, the 5' RACE reads were re-called with MiXCR into one record per CDR3 protein. The top ten clones hold 3% to 4.5% of a sample with 780,000 or so distinct CDR3 sequences, around 25% of them seen once. These data also formed part of another study, on T cells of mothers and their children.

Sample: blood. The receptors come from a boy aged 10-17 years in good health. Each CDR3 is given with its conserved first and last residue. A D gene is named only where the DNA matches it firmly. Not all rows give a size; the values are once, few, many and, for expanded clones, a class.

v_gene: TRBV4-3; abundance: few; d_gene: -; j_gene: TRBJ2-3; CDR3aa: CASSQDVSTDTQYF; CDR3nt: TGCGCCAGCAGCCAAGACGTCAGCACAGATACGCAGTATTTT
v_gene: TRBV6-2/TRBV6-3; abundance: -; d_gene: TRBD2; j_gene: TRBJ2-1; CDR3aa: CASSPSSGTPYNEQFF; CDR3nt: TGTGCCAGCAGTCCTAGCAGCGGGACCCCCTACAATGAGCAGTTCTTC
v_gene: TRBV7-8; abundance: few; d_gene: -; j_gene: TRBJ2-7; CDR3aa: CASSQGQYNEQYF; CDR3nt: TGTGCCAGCAGCCAAGGACAGTATAACGAGCAGTACTTC
v_gene: TRBV7-9; abundance: -; d_gene: -; j_gene: TRBJ2-1; CDR3aa: CASTLNLEQFF; CDR3nt: TGTGCCAGCACCCTAAACCTAGAGCAGTTCTTC
v_gene: TRBV12-3/TRBV12-4; abundance: -; d_gene: -; j_gene: TRBJ2-7; CDR3aa: CASSFRDVSSYEQYF; CDR3nt: TGTGCCAGCAGTTTTCGGGACGTTAGCTCCTACGAGCAGTACTTC
v_gene: TRBV12-3/TRBV12-4; abundance: -; d_gene: -; j_gene: TRBJ1-1; CDR3aa: CASSLRSEEAFF; CDR3nt: TGTGCCAGCAGTTTGAGGTCCGAAGAAGCTTTCTTT
v_gene: TRBV6-2/TRBV6-3; abundance: -; d_gene: TRBD1; j_gene: TRBJ2-1; CDR3aa: CASSPSFPDRGNYNEQFF; CDR3nt: TGTGCCAGCAGCCCTTCATTCCCTGACAGGGGGAACTACAATGAGCAGTTCTTC
v_gene: TRBV6-1; abundance: many; d_gene: -; j_gene: TRBJ2-1; CDR3aa: CASSTGISYNEQFF; CDR3nt: TGTGCCAGCAGTACGGGGATCTCCTACAATGAGCAGTTCTTC
v_gene: TRBV12-3/TRBV12-4; abundance: few; d_gene: TRBD1; j_gene: TRBJ2-1; CDR3aa: CASSLWTGGDNEQFF; CDR3nt: TGTGCCAGCAGTTTATGGACAGGGGGGGACAATGAGCAGTTCTTC
v_gene: TRBV7-2; abundance: -; d_gene: -; j_gene: TRBJ2-7; CDR3aa: CASSDRNYYEQYF; CDR3nt: TGTGCCAGCAGCGACAGAAACTACTACGAGCAGTACTTC
v_gene: TRBV7-2; abundance: few; d_gene: -; j_gene: TRBJ1-3; CDR3aa: CASSFPGGPTPSSGNTIYF; CDR3nt: TGTGCCAGCAGCTTTCCCGGCGGCCCGACCCCAAGCTCTGGAAACACCATATATTTT
v_gene: TRBV24-1; abundance: -; d_gene: -; j_gene: TRBJ2-1; CDR3aa: CATSVTNNEQFF; CDR3nt: TGTGCCACCAGTGTGACCAACAATGAGCAGTTCTTC
v_gene: TRBV6-1; abundance: -; d_gene: -; j_gene: TRBJ1-4; CDR3aa: CASISDREKLFF; CDR3nt: TGTGCCAGCATCAGTGATCGTGAAAAACTGTTTTTT
v_gene: TRBV30; abundance: few; d_gene: -; j_gene: TRBJ1-1; CDR3aa: CAWMGLLNTEAFF; CDR3nt: TGTGCCTGGATGGGACTGCTGAACACTGAAGCTTTCTTT
v_gene: TRBV10-2; abundance: -; d_gene: TRBD2; j_gene: TRBJ2-7; CDR3aa: CASSTGTSGFEQYF; CDR3nt: TGCGCCAGCAGCACCGGGACTAGCGGTTTCGAGCAGTACTTC
v_gene: TRBV10-3; abundance: -; d_gene: -; j_gene: TRBJ2-7; CDR3aa: CAISELQGRNHYEQYF; CDR3nt: TGTGCCATCAGCGAACTCCAGGGTCGGAATCACTACGAGCAGTACTTC
v_gene: TRBV7-2; abundance: -; d_gene: -; j_gene: TRBJ2-3; CDR3aa: CASSPLFRRDTDTQYF; CDR3nt: TGTGCCAGCAGCCCACTCTTCCGGCGGGACACAGATACGCAGTATTTT
v_gene: TRBV7-9; abundance: -; d_gene: -; j_gene: TRBJ2-5; CDR3aa: CASSATGGPGTQYF; CDR3nt: TGTGCCAGCAGCGCTACGGGTGGGCCAGGGACCCAGTACTTC
v_gene: TRBV20-1; abundance: -; d_gene: -; j_gene: TRBJ2-7; CDR3aa: CSARVSGDSPYEQYF; CDR3nt: TGCAGTGCTAGGGTTTCTGGGGACTCACCCTACGAGCAGTACTTC